In its sample, the clone carrying this TCR beta chain was seen a few times. This sample was taken from a study of blood T cell repertoires in COVID-19. Libraries were prepared by immunoSEQ multiplex PCR; TCRdb keeps only in-frame clonotypes and omits some of them. The sample records about 120,000 clones, roughly 87% being singletons. The length of the CDR3 is 14 residues. V gave up 8 bases and J gave up 0 bases; unmatched junction bases: 6. Germline assignment: CDR1 SNHLY and CDR2 FYNNEI. The material sequenced was peripheral blood. This rearrangement joins TRBV2 to TRBJ1-1; 7 bases align to TRBD1. The TCR comes from an older man with acute or convalescent COVID-19. DNA for the CDR3: TGTGCCAGCGGCGGACAGGTCGTGAACACTGAAGCTTTCTTT. Its translation is CASGGQVVNTEAFF.